This section outlines one T cell receptor beta chain sequence together with its context. Authors' data handling: Amplification from reference gene primers served as the basis for estimated nucleated cell counts. The assay was immunoSEQ multiplex PCR, and TCRdb's table has in-frame clones only and misses some. D and trimming were read from the DNA, whereas the V and J calls and clone size are those reported in that table. The repertoire consists of roughly 95,000 clones, with roughly 80% occurring once and the leading ten covering approximately 18%. This specimen comes from a study of blood T cell repertoires in COVID-19. Germline-derived CDR1 and CDR2 are LNHDA and SQIVND (reference sequence). V lost 6 bases to trimming and J lost 5 bases; unmatched junction nucleotides: 12. The CDR3 totals 16 residues.

Material for sequencing was peripheral blood. The receptor was derived from a man older than 75 with acute or convalescent COVID-19. The rearrangement joins TRBV19 to TRBJ1-1, with 10 bases identical to TRBD1. The chain's CDR3 is CASSPGQGMMGTEAFF. The CDR3 DNA follows: TGTGCCAGTAGCCCGGGACAGGGGATGATGGGGACTGAAGCTTTCTTT.